These T cell receptor beta chains were read from a single sample in a study of T cell responses to AZD1222 COVID-19 vaccine. Measured with immunoSEQ multiplex PCR; TCRdb has only the in-frame clones, and not every one. This sample has about 89,000 clones; over 80% occur once, and the top ten carry around a tenth. This material consisted of peripheral blood, taken 28 days after the second AZD1222 dose. The source is an adult who received the AZD1222 COVID-19 vaccine. The CDR3 runs from the conserved cysteine through the conserved F or W. D genes are given only for firm matches. Size tells how often a clone was seen (once, few, many) or the class of an expanded clone, and some rows leave it out.

CDR3 protein | CDR3 DNA | V gene | D gene | J gene | clone size
CASRSGQKYGYTF | TGTGCCAGCAGATCTGGACAGAAATATGGCTACACCTTC | TRBV6-5 | NA | TRBJ1-2 | NA
CASPPGLASDTQYF | TGTGCCAGCCCCCCGGGACTAGCGTCAGATACGCAGTATTTT | TRBV2 | TRBD2 | TRBJ2-3 | NA
CATSGHRDRVYEQYF | TGTGCCACCAGCGGGCATAGGGACAGGGTCTACGAGCAGTACTTC | TRBV15 | TRBD1 | TRBJ2-7 | NA
CASSVSSGTGGMGGELFF | TGTGCCAGCAGTGTTTCGTCAGGGACAGGGGGAATGGGCGGGGAGCTGTTTTTT | TRBV9 | TRBD1 | TRBJ2-2 | few
CASSLAGAGNTIYF | TGTGCCAGCAGCTTAGCGGGGGCTGGAAACACCATATATTTT | TRBV9 | NA | TRBJ1-3 | NA
CASNGQGTHTDTQYF | TGTGCCAGCAATGGACAGGGAACCCACACAGATACGCAGTATTTT | TRBV2 | TRBD1 | TRBJ2-3 | NA
CAGAGALYNSPLHF | TGTGCCGGGGCCGGGGCCCTATATAATTCACCCCTCCACTTT | TRBV2 | NA | TRBJ1-6 | NA
CASSNLRGLSTDTQYF | TGTGCCAGCAGCAACCTACGCGGGTTAAGCACAGATACGCAGTATTTT | TRBV28 | NA | TRBJ2-3 | NA
CASGSGTPGNEQFF | TGTGCTAGTGGTTCCGGGACCCCGGGCAATGAGCAGTTCTTC | TRBV12-5 | NA | TRBJ2-1 | NA
CASSLIATGRQFF | TGTGCCAGCAGTTTAATTGCCACCGGTCGGCAGTTCTTC | TRBV28 | NA | TRBJ2-1 | NA
CASSYQGQTEAFF | TGTGCCAGCAGTTACCAGGGACAAACTGAAGCTTTCTTT | TRBV6-5 | NA | TRBJ1-1 | NA
CASSLDLSPNQPQHF | TGTGCCAGCAGCCTCGACCTGTCCCCCAATCAGCCCCAGCATTTT | TRBV9 | NA | TRBJ1-5 | NA
CASSLVPSGRHNEQFF | TGCGCCAGCAGCTTGGTACCTAGCGGTCGTCACAATGAGCAGTTCTTC | TRBV5-1 | TRBD2 | TRBJ2-1 | NA
CASSLVGTSGDTQYF | TGCGCCAGCAGCTTGGTGGGGACTAGCGGGGATACGCAGTATTTT | TRBV5-1 | TRBD2 | TRBJ2-3 | NA
CASSLGGQGPYNEQFF | TGTGCCAGCAGCTTAGGGGGACAGGGGCCCTACAATGAGCAGTTCTTC | TRBV11-2 | TRBD1 | TRBJ2-1 | NA
CASSHVMNTEAFF | TGTGCCAGCAGCCACGTCATGAACACTGAAGCTTTCTTT | TRBV7-8 | NA | TRBJ1-1 | NA
CASSPPTGLEGNQPQHF | TGTGCCAGCTCACCACCGACAGGGTTAGAAGGAAATCAGCCCCAGCATTTT | TRBV18 | TRBD1 | TRBJ1-5 | NA
CASSPGRGSREVNTEAFF | TGTGCCAGCAGCCCGGGGAGGGGGTCAAGAGAAGTGAACACTGAAGCTTTCTTT | TRBV5-4 | NA | TRBJ1-1 | NA
CASSVSRDPSNF | TGTGCCAGCAGTGTATCCCGTGACCCCTCTAACTTC | TRBV2 | NA | TRBJ2-7 | NA
CASSDDERDSYNEQFF | TGTGCCAGCAGTGACGATGAGCGGGACTCCTACAATGAGCAGTTCTTC | TRBV6-4 | TRBD2 | TRBJ2-1 | few
CASSYPGQGNEKLFF | TGTGCCAGCAGTTACCCGGGACAGGGGAATGAAAAACTGTTTTTT | TRBV6-6 | TRBD1 | TRBJ1-4 | NA
CASSLEGWRVAGANVLTF | TGTGCCAGCAGTTTAGAGGGTTGGAGGGTGGCTGGGGCCAACGTCCTGACTTTC | TRBV28 | NA | TRBJ2-6 | once
CASSAKMNTEAFF | TGTGCCAGCAGCGCCAAGATGAACACTGAAGCTTTCTTT | TRBV9 | NA | TRBJ1-1 | NA
CASSRGVFSQKGDYGYTF | TGTGCCAGCTCACGGGGTGTGTTTTCACAAAAAGGGGACTATGGCTACACCTTC | TRBV18 | NA | TRBJ1-2 | NA
CASSSRVINYEQYF | TGTGCCAGCAGCTCGCGGGTCATCAACTACGAGCAGTACTTC | TRBV3-1/TRBV3-2 | NA | TRBJ2-7 | few
CASSSTGRHTEAFF | TGCGCCAGCAGCTCTACAGGGAGGCACACTGAAGCTTTCTTT | TRBV5-1 | NA | TRBJ1-1 | NA
CASSLGTSGRADTQYF | TGTGCCAGCAGCTTAGGGACTAGCGGGAGGGCAGATACGCAGTATTTT | TRBV7-6 | TRBD2 | TRBJ2-3 | NA
CAWSVLREKLRDEQYF | TGTGCCTGGAGTGTACTCCGGGAGAAGTTGAGGGACGAGCAGTACTTC | TRBV30 | NA | TRBJ2-7 | NA
CASSEPAGLSYEQYF | TGCGCCAGCAGTGAGCCCGCAGGGCTCTCCTACGAGCAGTACTTC | TRBV10-2 | NA | TRBJ2-7 | once
CASSLVPGNTIYF | TGTGCCAGCAGCTTAGTTCCCGGAAACACCATATATTTT | TRBV7-8 | NA | TRBJ1-3 | NA
CASSLYQGNQPQHF | TGTGCCAGCAGCTTATATCAGGGCAATCAGCCCCAGCATTTT | TRBV7-8 | NA | TRBJ1-5 | NA
CATSRGATNEKLFF | TGTGCCACCAGCAGAGGCGCAACTAATGAAAAACTGTTTTTT | TRBV15 | NA | TRBJ1-4 | NA
CSVTDLGYGYTF | TGCAGCGTTACCGACTTAGGCTATGGCTACACCTTC | TRBV29-1 | NA | TRBJ1-2 | NA
CASSQSGTVYNEQFF | TGTGCCAGCAGCCAATCGGGGACAGTTTACAATGAGCAGTTCTTC | TRBV3-1/TRBV3-2 | TRBD1 | TRBJ2-1 | NA
CASSLSDGTNTEAFF | TGTGCCAGCAGCCTCTCGGACGGGACAAACACTGAAGCTTTCTTT | TRBV7-8 | NA | TRBJ1-1 | few
CASSSLETQYF | TGTGCCAGCAGTTCACTGGAGACCCAGTACTTC | TRBV25-1 | NA | TRBJ2-5 | NA
CASSLPGTGNYEQYF | TGTGCCAGCAGTCTCCCCGGGACAGGGAACTACGAGCAGTACTTC | TRBV6-5 | TRBD1 | TRBJ2-7 | NA
CASSFRRSGSGNTIYF | TGTGCCAGCAGTTTCCGCCGATCGGGCTCTGGAAACACCATATATTTT | TRBV7-8 | NA | TRBJ1-3 | NA
CAWSVGQPQHF | TGTGCCTGGAGTGTCGGGCAGCCCCAGCATTTT | TRBV30 | NA | TRBJ1-5 | NA
CATSRDRQGNLNIQYF | TGTGCCACCAGCAGAGATCGGCAGGGTAACTTAAACATTCAGTACTTC | TRBV15 | NA | TRBJ2-4 | NA
CAWSETPAFF | TGTGCCTGGAGTGAGACTCCAGCTTTCTTT | TRBV30 | NA | TRBJ1-1 | NA
CASSPETGTSGNWQFF | TGTGCCAGCAGCCCGGAGACCGGGACTAGCGGGAATTGGCAGTTCTTC | TRBV27 | TRBD2 | TRBJ2-1 | NA
CASSYPDSNQPQHF | TGTGCCAGCAGTTACCCGGATAGCAATCAGCCCCAGCATTTT | TRBV6-6 | NA | TRBJ1-5 | NA
CASSSQGARDTDTQYF | TGTGCCAGCAGCTCACAGGGGGCTCGGGACACAGATACGCAGTATTTT | TRBV13 | TRBD1 | TRBJ2-3 | few
CASTIGGTAYGYTF | TGTGCCAGCACCATAGGGGGTACTGCCTATGGCTACACCTTC | TRBV28 | NA | TRBJ1-2 | NA
CASSPGGSNQPQHF | TGTGCCAGCTCACCAGGGGGAAGCAATCAGCCCCAGCATTTT | TRBV18 | NA | TRBJ1-5 | NA
CASSRGSFNTGELFF | TGTGCCAGCAGCCGAGGAAGCTTCAACACCGGGGAGCTGTTTTTT | TRBV5-8 | NA | TRBJ2-2 | NA
CASSHPTSGSTLPYNEQFF | TGCGCCAGCAGCCATCCGACTAGCGGGAGTACCTTACCTTACAATGAGCAGTTCTTC | TRBV4-1 | TRBD2 | TRBJ2-1 | NA
CASRGGQLTEAFF | TGTGCCAGCAGAGGGGGACAGCTCACTGAAGCTTTCTTT | TRBV2 | TRBD1 | TRBJ1-1 | NA
CSVAQGYTGELFF | TGCAGCGTAGCACAGGGCTACACCGGGGAGCTGTTTTTT | TRBV29-1 | NA | TRBJ2-2 | NA
CASTGDYGYTF | TGTGCCAGCACCGGGGACTATGGCTACACCTTC | TRBV25-1 | NA | TRBJ1-2 | NA